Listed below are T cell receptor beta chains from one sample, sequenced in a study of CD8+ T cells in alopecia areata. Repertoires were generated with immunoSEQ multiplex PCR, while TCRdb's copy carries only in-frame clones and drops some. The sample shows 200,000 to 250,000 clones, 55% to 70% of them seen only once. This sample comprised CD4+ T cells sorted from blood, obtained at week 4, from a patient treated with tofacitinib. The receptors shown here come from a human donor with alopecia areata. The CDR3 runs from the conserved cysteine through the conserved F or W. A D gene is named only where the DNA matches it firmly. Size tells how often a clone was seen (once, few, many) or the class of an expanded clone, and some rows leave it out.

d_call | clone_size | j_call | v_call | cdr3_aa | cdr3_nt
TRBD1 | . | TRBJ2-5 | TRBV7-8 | CASSLPGTAQETQYF | TGTGCCAGCAGCCTGCCCGGGACAGCCCAAGAGACCCAGTACTTC
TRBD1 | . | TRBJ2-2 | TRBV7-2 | CASSSTGANTGELFF | TGTGCCAGCAGCTCGACAGGGGCGAACACCGGGGAGCTGTTTTTT
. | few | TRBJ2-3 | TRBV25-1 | CASSESPGAADTQYF | TGTGCCAGCAGTGAATCCCCCGGGGCCGCAGATACGCAGTATTTT
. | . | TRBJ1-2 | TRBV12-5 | CASGSGVGYTF | TGTGCTAGTGGCTCAGGGGTCGGCTACACCTTC
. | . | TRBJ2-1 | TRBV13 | CASSHPEGNEQFF | TGTGCCAGCAGCCATCCCGAAGGCAATGAGCAGTTCTTC
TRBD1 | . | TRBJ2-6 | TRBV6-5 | CASRTGESGANVLTF | TGTGCCAGCAGGACAGGGGAATCTGGGGCCAACGTCCTGACTTTC
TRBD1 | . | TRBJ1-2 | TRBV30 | CATSNRGAYYGYTF | TGTGCCACCTCGAACAGGGGGGCGTACTATGGCTACACCTTC
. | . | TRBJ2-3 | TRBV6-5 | CASAGTSTSDTQYF | TGTGCCAGTGCCGGGACTTCCACGTCAGATACGCAGTATTTT
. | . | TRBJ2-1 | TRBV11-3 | CASSLARGSNNEQFF | TGTGCCAGCAGCTTAGCGAGGGGCTCCAACAATGAGCAGTTCTTC
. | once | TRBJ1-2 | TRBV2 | CASSSGYGYTF | TGTGCCAGCAGTTCAGGCTATGGCTACACCTTC
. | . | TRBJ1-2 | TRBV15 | CATSRDLGDYGYTF | TGTGCCACCAGCAGAGATCTTGGAGATTATGGCTACACCTTC
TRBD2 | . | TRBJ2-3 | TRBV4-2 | CASSQELAGGTDTQYF | TGTGCCAGCAGCCAAGAACTAGCGGGGGGCACAGATACGCAGTATTTT
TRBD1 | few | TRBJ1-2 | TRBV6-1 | CASSERQGLDGYTF | TGTGCCAGCAGTGAAAGACAGGGATTGGATGGCTACACCTTC
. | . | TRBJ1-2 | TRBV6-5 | CASSLGRNYGYTF | TGTGCCAGCAGCCTAGGACGGAACTATGGCTACACCTTC
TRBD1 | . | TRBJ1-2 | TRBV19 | CASSITGQGDYGYTF | TGTGCCAGTAGTATAACGGGACAGGGGGATTATGGCTACACCTTC
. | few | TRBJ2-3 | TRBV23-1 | CASSQLTGTSVSTDTQYF | TGCGCCAGCAGTCAACTCACCGGGACGTCGGTGAGCACAGATACGCAGTATTTT
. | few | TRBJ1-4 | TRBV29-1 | CSVGLGGSNEKLFF | TGCAGCGTTGGCCTTGGGGGTTCTAATGAAAAACTGTTTTTT
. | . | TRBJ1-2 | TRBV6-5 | CASTSDLRGYTF | TGTGCCAGCACCTCGGACCTGAGGGGCTACACCTTC
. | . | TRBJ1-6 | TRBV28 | CASSFLRGYNSPLHF | TGTGCCAGCAGTTTTCTTAGGGGGTATAATTCACCCCTCCACTTT
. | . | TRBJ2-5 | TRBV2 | CASSTGEETQYF | TGTGCCAGCTCAACCGGGGAAGAGACCCAGTACTTC
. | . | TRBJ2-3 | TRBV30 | CAWLGTTNTQYF | TGTGCCTGGTTGGGGACCACCAATACGCAGTATTTT
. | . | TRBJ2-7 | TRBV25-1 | CASSGIYEQYF | TGTGCCAGCAGTGGAATCTACGAGCAGTACTTC
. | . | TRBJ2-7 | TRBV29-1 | CSVLFRAATYEQYF | TGCAGCGTTTTGTTCAGAGCGGCCACCTACGAGCAGTACTTC
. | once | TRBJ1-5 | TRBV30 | CAWSAGDQPQHF | TGTGCCTGGAGTGCAGGCGATCAGCCCCAGCATTTT
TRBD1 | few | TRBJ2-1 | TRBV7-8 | CASSLGTGTKFF | TGTGCCAGCAGCTTAGGGACAGGGACGAAGTTCTTC
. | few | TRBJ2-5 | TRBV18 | CASSPMGMETQYF | TGTGCCAGCTCACCGATGGGGATGGAGACCCAGTACTTC
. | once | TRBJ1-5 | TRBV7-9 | CASSSSGRGNQPQHF | TGTGCCAGCAGCTCCTCGGGGCGAGGCAATCAGCCCCAGCATTTT
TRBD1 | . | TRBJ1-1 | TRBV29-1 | CSVEKGTGGGTEAFF | TGCAGCGTGGAAAAGGGAACAGGGGGAGGCACTGAAGCTTTCTTT
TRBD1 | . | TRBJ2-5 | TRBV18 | CASLGQGQETQYF | TGTGCCAGCTTGGGACAGGGGCAAGAGACCCAGTACTTC
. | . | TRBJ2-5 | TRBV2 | CASTGQYQETQYF | TGTGCCAGCACCGGACAGTACCAAGAGACCCAGTACTTC